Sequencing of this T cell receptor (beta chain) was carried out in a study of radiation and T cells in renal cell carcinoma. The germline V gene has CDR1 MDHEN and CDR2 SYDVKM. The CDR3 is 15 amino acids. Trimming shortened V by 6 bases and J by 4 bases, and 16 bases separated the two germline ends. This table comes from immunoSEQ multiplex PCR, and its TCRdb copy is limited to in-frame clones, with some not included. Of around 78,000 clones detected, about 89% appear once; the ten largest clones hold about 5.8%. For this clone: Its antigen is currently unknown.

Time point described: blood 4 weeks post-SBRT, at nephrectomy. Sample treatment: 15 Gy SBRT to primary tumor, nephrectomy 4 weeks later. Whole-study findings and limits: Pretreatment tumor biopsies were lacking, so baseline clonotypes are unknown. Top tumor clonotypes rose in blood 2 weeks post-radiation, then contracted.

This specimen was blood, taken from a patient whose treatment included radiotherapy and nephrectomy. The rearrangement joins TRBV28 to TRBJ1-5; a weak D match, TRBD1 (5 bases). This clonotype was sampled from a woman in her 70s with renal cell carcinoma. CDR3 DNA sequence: TGTGCCAGCAGGGTGCTAGTTGGGGCGAATCAGCCCCAGCATTTT. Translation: CASRVLVGANQPQHF.